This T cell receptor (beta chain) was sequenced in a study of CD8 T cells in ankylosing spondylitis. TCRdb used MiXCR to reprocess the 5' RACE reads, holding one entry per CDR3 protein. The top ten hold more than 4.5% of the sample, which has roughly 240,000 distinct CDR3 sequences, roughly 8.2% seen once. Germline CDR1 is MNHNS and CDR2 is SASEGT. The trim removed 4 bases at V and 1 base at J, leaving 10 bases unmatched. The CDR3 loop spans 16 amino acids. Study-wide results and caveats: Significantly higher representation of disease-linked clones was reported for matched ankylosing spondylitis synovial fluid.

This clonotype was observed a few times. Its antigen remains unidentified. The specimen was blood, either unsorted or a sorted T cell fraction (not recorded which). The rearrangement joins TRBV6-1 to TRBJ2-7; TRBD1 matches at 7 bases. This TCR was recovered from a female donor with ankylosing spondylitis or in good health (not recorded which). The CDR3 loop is CASSALSGTASYEQYF. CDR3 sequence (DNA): TGTGCCAGCAGTGCTCTTTCCGGGACAGCTTCCTACGAGCAGTACTTC.